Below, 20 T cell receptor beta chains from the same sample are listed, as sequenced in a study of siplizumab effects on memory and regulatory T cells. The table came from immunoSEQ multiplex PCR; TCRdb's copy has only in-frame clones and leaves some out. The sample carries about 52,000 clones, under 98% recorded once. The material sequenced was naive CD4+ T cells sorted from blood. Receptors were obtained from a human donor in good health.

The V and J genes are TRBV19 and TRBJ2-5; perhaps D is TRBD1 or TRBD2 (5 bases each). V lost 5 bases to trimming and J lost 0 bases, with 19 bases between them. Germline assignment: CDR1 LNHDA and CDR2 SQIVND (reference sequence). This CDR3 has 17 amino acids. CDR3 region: CASSAPRDPGYQETQYF. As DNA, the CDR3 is TGTGCCAGTAGTGCCCCCCGGGACCCGGGGTACCAAGAGACCCAGTACTTC.

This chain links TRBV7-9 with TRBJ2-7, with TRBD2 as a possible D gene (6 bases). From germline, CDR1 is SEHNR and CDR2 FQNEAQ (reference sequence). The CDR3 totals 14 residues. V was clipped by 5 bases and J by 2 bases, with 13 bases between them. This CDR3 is CASSPRAGTYEQYF. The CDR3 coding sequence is TGTGCCAGCAGCCCCCGAGCGGGTACCTACGAGCAGTACTTC.

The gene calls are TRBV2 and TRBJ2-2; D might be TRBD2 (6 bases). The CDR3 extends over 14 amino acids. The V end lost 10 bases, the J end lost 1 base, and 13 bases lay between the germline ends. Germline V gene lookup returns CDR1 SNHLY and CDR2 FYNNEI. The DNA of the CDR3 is TGTGCCACCTACGGGGGACGGAACACCGGGGAGCTGTTTTTT. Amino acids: CATYGGRNTGELFF.

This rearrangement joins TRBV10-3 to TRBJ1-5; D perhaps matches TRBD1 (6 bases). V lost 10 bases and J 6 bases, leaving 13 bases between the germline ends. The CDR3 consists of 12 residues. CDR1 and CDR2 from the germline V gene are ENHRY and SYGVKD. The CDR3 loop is CATQGILQPQHF. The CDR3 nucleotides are TGTGCCACACAGGGAATCCTTCAGCCCCAGCATTTT.

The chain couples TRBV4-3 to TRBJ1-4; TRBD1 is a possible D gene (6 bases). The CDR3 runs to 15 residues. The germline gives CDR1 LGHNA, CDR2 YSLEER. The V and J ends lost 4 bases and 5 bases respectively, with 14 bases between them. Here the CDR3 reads CASSPGQGRNEKLFF. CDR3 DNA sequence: TGCGCCAGCAGCCCCGGGCAGGGGAGAAATGAAAAACTGTTTTTT.

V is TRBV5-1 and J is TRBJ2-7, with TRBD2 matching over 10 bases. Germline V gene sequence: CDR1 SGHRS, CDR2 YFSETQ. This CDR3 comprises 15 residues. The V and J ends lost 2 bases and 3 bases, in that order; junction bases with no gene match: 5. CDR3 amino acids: CASSLIAGGDYEQYF. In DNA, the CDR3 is TGCGCCAGCAGCTTAATAGCGGGAGGTGACTACGAGCAGTACTTC.

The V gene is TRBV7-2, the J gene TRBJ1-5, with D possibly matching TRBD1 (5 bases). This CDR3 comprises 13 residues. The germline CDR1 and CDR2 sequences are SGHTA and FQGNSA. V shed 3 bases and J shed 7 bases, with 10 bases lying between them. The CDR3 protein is CASSFDRNQPQHF. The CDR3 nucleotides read TGTGCCAGCAGCTTCGACAGAAACCAGCCCCAGCATTTT.

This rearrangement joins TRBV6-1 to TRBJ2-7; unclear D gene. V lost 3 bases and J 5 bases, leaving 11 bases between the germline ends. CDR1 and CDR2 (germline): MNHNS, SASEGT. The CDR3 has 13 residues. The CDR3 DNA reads TGTGCCAGCAGTGACCAACAGATCCACGAGCAGTACTTC. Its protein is CASSDQQIHEQYF.

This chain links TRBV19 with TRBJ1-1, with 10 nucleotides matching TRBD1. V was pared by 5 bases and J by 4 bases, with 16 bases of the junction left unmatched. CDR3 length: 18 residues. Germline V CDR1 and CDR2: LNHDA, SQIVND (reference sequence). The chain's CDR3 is CASSPYSGTGVFATEAFF. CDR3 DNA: TGTGCCAGTAGTCCTTACTCCGGGACAGGGGTGTTCGCCACTGAAGCTTTCTTT.

CDR3 region: CASSIGTGSPNEQFF. The CDR3 DNA sequence: TGTGCCAGTAGTATTGGGACAGGGTCCCCTAATGAGCAGTTCTTC. The chain recombines TRBV19 with TRBJ2-1; the match to TRBD1 covers 9 bases. CDR1 is LNHDA and CDR2 is SQIVND in the germline V gene (reference sequence). Unmatched junction bases numbered 7, after V lost 3 bases and J lost 7 bases. The CDR3 contains 15 residues.

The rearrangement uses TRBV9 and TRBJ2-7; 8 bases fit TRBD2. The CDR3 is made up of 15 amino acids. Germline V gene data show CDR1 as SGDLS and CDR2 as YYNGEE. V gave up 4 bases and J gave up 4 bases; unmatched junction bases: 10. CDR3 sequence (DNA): TGTGCCAGCAGCACATCTCCGGGACTAGGTTACGAGCAGTACTTC. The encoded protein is CASSTSPGLGYEQYF.

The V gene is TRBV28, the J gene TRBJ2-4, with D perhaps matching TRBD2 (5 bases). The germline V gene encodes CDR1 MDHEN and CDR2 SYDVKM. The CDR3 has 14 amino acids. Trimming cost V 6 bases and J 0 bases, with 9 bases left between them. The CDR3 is CASRSDLAKNIQYF. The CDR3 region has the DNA TGTGCCAGCAGGTCGGACTTAGCCAAAAACATTCAGTACTTC.

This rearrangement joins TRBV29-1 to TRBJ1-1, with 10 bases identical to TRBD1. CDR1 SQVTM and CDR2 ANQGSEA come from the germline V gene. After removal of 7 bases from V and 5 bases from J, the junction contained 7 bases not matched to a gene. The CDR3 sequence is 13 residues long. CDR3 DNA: TGCAGCGCCCCCGGGACAGGGGAAACTGAAGCTTTCTTT. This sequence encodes CSAPGTGETEAFF.

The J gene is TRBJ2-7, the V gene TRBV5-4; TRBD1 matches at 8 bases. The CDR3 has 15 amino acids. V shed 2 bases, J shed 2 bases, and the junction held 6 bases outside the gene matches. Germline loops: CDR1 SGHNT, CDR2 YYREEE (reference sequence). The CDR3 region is CASSFQGAGTYEQYF. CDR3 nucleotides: TGTGCCAGCAGCTTTCAGGGGGCAGGCACCTACGAGCAGTACTTC.

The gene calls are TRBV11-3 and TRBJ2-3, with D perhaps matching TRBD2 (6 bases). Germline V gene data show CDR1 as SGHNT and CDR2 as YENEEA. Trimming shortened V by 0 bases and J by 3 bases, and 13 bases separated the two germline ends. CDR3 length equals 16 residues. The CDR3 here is CASSLDAGMGTDTQYF. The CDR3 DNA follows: TGTGCCAGCAGCTTAGATGCGGGGATGGGGACAGATACGCAGTATTTT.

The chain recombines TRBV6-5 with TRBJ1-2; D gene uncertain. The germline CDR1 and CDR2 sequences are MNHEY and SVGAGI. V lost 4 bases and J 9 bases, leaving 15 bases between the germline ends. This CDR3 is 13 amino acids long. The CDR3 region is CASSSPRYLRYTF. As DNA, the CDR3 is TGTGCCAGCAGTTCCCCCAGGTACCTGCGCTACACCTTC.

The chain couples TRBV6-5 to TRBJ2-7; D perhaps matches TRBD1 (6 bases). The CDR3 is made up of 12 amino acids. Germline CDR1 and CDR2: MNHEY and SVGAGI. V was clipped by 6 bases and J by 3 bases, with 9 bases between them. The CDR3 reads CASSRDNYEQYF. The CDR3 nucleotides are TGTGCCAGCAGCCGGGACAACTACGAGCAGTACTTC.

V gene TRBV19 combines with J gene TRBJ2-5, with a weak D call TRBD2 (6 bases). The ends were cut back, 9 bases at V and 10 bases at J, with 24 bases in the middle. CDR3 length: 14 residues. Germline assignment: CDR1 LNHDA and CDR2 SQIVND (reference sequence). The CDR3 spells CASSGRQGKVDQYF. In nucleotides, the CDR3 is TGTGCCAGCAGTGGGAGGCAGGGAAAGGTGGACCAGTACTTC.

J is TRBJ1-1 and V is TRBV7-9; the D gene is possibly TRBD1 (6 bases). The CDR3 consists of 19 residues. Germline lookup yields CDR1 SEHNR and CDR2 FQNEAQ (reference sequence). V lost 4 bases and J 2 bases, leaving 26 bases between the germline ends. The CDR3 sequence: CASSWTVGARFFVNTEAFF. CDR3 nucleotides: TGTGCCAGCAGCTGGACCGTGGGGGCGAGATTTTTTGTTAACACTGAAGCTTTCTTT.

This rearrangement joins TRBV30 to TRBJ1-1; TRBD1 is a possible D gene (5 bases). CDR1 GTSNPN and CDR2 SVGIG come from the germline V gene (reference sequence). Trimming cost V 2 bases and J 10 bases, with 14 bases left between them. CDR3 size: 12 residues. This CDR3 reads CAWSRRTGGAFF. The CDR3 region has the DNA TGTGCCTGGAGTAGGAGGACGGGGGGAGCTTTCTTT.